This T cell receptor beta chain originates from a study of blood T cell repertoires in COVID-19. Background on the study: Whether acute or convalescent, the COVID-19 samples came from the United States, Italy and Spain. PBMCs, B-cell-depleted T cells, or T cells were the source of the cDNA or gDNA that made up the material.

Under the authors' procedure: Amplification from reference gene primers served as the basis for estimated nucleated cell counts. The assay was immunoSEQ multiplex PCR, and TCRdb's table has in-frame clones only and misses some. V and J calls and clone size are those listed in that table; D and trimming were worked out from the DNA. Among over 200,000 clones, 75% to 90% were seen once, and the ten largest hold around 4.7%. V was clipped by 5 bases and J by 0 bases, with 7 bases between them. The germline gives CDR1 SEHNR, CDR2 FQNEAQ (reference sequence). CDR3 length: 13 residues. Material: peripheral blood. The sequence was obtained from a human donor in a cohort sampled during active COVID-19. The rearrangement links TRBV7-9 to TRBJ1-1; no reliable D call. The CDR3 loop is CASSGRVNTEAFF. For the CDR3, the DNA is TGTGCCAGCAGCGGTAGAGTGAACACTGAAGCTTTCTTT. Complete variable domain (other parts from reference TRBV7-9 and TRBJ1-1): DTGVSQNPRHKITKRGQNVTFRCDPISEHNRLYWYRQTLGQGPEFLTYFQNEAQLEKSRLLSDRFSAERPKGSFSTLEIQRTEQGDSAMYLCASSGRVNTEAFFGQGTRLTVV.